This TCR beta chain was sequenced during a study of metastatic and nonmetastatic thyroid tumors. Patients were all untreated before their thyroid surgery. This clone is labeled medium-sized. TCRdb re-processed the PCR reads through MiXCR. The data contain around 15,000 clones, approximately 23% of them singletons. The receptor comes from a female donor with papillary thyroid cancer or a benign thyroid nodule (not recorded which). Some clones in this sample may be carry-over from other donors' samples. The sample was adjacent normal tissue.

CDR3 loop: CASSIDRITGELFF. CDR3 DNA sequence: TGTGCCAGTAGTATAGATAGGATTACCGGGGAGCTGTTTTTT. This chain joins TRBV19 and TRBJ2-2, with D unclear. The germline gives CDR1 LNHDA, CDR2 SQIVND (reference sequence). The CDR3 is made up of 14 amino acids. Trimming removed 0 bases at V and 5 bases at J, with 7 bases between. The full variable domain, with the rest looked up from reference TRBV19 and TRBJ2-2, is DGGITQSPKYLFRKEGQNVTLSCEQNLNHDAMYWYRQDPGQGLRLIYYSQIVNDFQKGDIAEGYSVSREKKESFPLTVTSAQKNPTAFYLCASSIDRITGELFFGEGSRLTVL.